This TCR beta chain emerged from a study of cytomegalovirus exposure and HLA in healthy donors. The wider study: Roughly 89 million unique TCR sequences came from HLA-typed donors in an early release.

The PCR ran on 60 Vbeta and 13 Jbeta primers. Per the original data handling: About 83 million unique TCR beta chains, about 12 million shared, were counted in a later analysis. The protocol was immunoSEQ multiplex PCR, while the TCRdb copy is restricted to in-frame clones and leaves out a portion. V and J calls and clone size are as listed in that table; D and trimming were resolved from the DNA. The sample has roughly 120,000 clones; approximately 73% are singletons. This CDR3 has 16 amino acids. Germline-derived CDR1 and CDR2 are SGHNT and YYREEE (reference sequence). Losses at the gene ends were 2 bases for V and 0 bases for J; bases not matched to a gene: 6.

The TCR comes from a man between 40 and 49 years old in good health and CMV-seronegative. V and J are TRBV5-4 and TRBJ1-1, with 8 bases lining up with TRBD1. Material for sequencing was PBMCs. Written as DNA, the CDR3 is TGTGCCAGCAGCTTAGGACAGGGCCGGCTGAACACTGAAGCTTTCTTT. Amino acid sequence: CASSLGQGRLNTEAFF.